A selection of T cell receptor beta chains follows, all from one sample in a study of Graves' ophthalmopathy and Graves' hyperthyroidism. In TCRdb, the multiplex PCR reads were re-called with MiXCR into one record per CDR3 protein. The table includes about 400,000 distinct CDR3 sequences, about a sixth detected once. Sequenced: peripheral blood. The source of these receptors is a woman between 18 and 30 years old with Graves' ophthalmopathy. Each CDR3 is given with its conserved first and last residue. D genes are given only for firm matches. Clone size is stated in some rows and not others, as once, few, many or a class when expanded.

NA many TRBJ1-5 TRBV6-1 CASFGNNQPQHF TGTGCCAGCTTCGGGAACAATCAGCCCCAGCATTTT
TRBD1 many TRBJ2-7 TRBV15 CATSRDRGTVRKYF TGTGCCACCAGCAGGGACAGGGGGACCGTAAGGAAGTACTTC
NA many TRBJ1-2 TRBV6-5 CASSYSNRENGYTF TGTGCCAGCAGTTACTCGAACAGGGAGAATGGCTACACCTTC
TRBD1 many TRBJ2-7 TRBV29-1 CSVWDSGYEQYF TGCAGCGTATGGGACAGCGGCTACGAGCAGTACTTC
TRBD2 many TRBJ2-5 TRBV7-2 CASSRYPRERESETQYF TGTGCCAGCAGCCGGTATCCCCGCGAGCGGGAATCAGAGACCCAGTACTTC
TRBD1 many TRBJ2-7 TRBV28 CASSSRRQGIHEQYF TGTGCCAGCAGTTCCCGTCGACAGGGTATTCACGAGCAGTACTTC
NA many TRBJ1-5 TRBV19 CASSVTGGAPQHF TGTGCCAGTAGCGTGACTGGGGGCGCGCCCCAGCATTTT
NA many TRBJ2-7 TRBV6-2/TRBV6-3 CASVPRLSHVVYEQYF TGTGCCAGCGTCCCGAGGCTTTCTCACGTGGTCTACGAGCAGTACTTC
NA NA TRBJ2-5 TRBV12-5 CASGLVGETQYF TGTGCTAGTGGTTTGGTCGGGGAGACCCAGTACTTC
TRBD1 many TRBJ1-1 TRBV11-3 CASSSKTGGTEAFF TGTGCCAGCAGCTCTAAGACAGGGGGGACTGAAGCTTTCTTT
TRBD2 many TRBJ2-4 TRBV27 CASSRGAGGPKDIQYF TGTGCCAGCAGCCGCGGCGCGGGGGGGCCTAAAGACATTCAGTACTTC
TRBD2 NA TRBJ2-7 TRBV7-3 CASSSTSGRHPDPYEQYF TGTGCCAGCAGCTCAACTAGCGGGAGACACCCGGACCCCTACGAGCAGTACTTC
TRBD1 many TRBJ2-2 TRBV27 CASSLVRPQGAGELFF TGTGCCAGCAGTCTAGTCCGGCCACAGGGGGCCGGGGAGCTGTTTTTT
NA many TRBJ1-5 TRBV5-1 CASSQQGMSNQPQHF TGCGCCAGCAGCCAACAGGGTATGAGCAATCAGCCCCAGCATTTT
TRBD2 NA TRBJ2-5 TRBV27 CASSPQRGRTQETQYF TGTGCCAGCAGCCCACAGCGGGGGCGGACTCAAGAGACCCAGTACTTC
NA many TRBJ2-2 TRBV7-2 CASSLGIGNTGELFF TGTGCCAGCAGCTTAGGAATAGGAAACACCGGGGAGCTGTTTTTT
NA many TRBJ1-1 TRBV19 CASSIRIKSNTEAFF TGTGCCAGTAGTATTCGGATCAAATCAAACACTGAAGCTTTCTTT
TRBD1 many TRBJ2-5 TRBV6-5 CASSYPPDRGEETQYF TGTGCCAGCAGTTACCCACCGGACAGGGGGGAGGAGACCCAGTACTTC
NA many TRBJ2-7 TRBV6-2/TRBV6-3 CASSYSMTRGYEQYF TGTGCCAGCAGTTACTCGATGACCAGGGGCTACGAGCAGTACTTC
NA NA TRBJ2-5 TRBV5-1 CASSFPGRGRETQYF TGCGCCAGCAGCTTCCCGGGAAGAGGGCGGGAGACCCAGTACTTC
TRBD1 many TRBJ1-2 TRBV4-2 CASSPGGKDYGYTF TGTGCCAGCAGCCCAGGGGGCAAGGACTATGGCTACACCTTC
TRBD1 many TRBJ1-6 TRBV20-1 CSARIGTGENSALYF TGCAGTGCTAGAATCGGGACAGGGGAGAATTCAGCCCTCTACTTT
TRBD2 many TRBJ2-2 TRBV6-2/TRBV6-3 CASSLPRGGNTGELFF TGTGCCAGCAGTCTCCCACGGGGGGGGAACACCGGGGAGCTGTTTTTT
TRBD1 many TRBJ2-5 TRBV28 CASRRRDRLYQETQYF TGTGCCAGCAGGCGTCGGGACAGGCTGTACCAAGAGACCCAGTACTTC
NA many TRBJ1-2 TRBV29-1 CSVGGDGEANYGYTF TGCAGCGTTGGAGGGGACGGGGAGGCAAACTATGGCTACACCTTC
TRBD2 NA TRBJ2-5 TRBV12-3/TRBV12-4 CASSFNSRGGTQYF TGTGCCAGCAGTTTCAACAGCCGCGGGGGGACCCAGTACTTC
NA many TRBJ2-7 TRBV7-3 CASSLRDGYEQYF TGTGCCAGCAGCTTAAGGGACGGCTACGAGCAGTACTTC
TRBD2 NA TRBJ2-5 TRBV4-3 CASSQDPLAGVGFQETQYF TGCGCCAGCAGCCAAGACCCCCTAGCGGGAGTGGGGTTTCAAGAGACCCAGTACTTC